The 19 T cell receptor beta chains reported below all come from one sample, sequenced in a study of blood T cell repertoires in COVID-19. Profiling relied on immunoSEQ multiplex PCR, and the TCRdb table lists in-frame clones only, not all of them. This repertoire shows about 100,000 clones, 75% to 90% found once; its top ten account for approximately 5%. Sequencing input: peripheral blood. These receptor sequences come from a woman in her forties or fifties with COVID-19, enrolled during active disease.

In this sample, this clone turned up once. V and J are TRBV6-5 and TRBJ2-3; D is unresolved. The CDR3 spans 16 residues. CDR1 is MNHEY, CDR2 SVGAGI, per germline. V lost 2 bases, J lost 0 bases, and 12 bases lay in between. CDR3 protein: CASSYTRYTSTDTQYF. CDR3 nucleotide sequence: TGTGCCAGCAGTTACACGAGGTATACTAGCACAGATACGCAGTATTTT.

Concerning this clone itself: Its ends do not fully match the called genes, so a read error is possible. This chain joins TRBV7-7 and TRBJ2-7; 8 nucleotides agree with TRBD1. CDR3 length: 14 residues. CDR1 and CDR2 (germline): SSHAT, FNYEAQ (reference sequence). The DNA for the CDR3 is TGTGCTAGCAGGCCGGGACAGGTAAGCTACGAGCAGTACTTC. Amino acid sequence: CASRPGQVSYEQYF.

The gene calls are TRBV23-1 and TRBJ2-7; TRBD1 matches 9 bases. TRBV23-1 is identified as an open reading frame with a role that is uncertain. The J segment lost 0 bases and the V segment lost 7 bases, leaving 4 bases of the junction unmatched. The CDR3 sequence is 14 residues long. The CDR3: CASKDRGFSYEQYF. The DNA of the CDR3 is TGCGCCAGCAAGGACAGGGGTTTCTCCTACGAGCAGTACTTC.

In DNA form, the CDR3 reads TGTGCCAGCAGCTTAACAGCGGGGGGCCAAGGAGATACGCAGTATTTT. As protein: CASSLTAGGQGDTQYF. The chain carries TRBV7-2 and TRBJ2-3; 9 positions match TRBD2. The V gene's germline CDR1 is SGHTA and CDR2 FQGNSA. After removal of 2 bases from V and 5 bases from J, the junction contained 8 bases not matched to a gene. The CDR3 is 16 residues long. The whole variable domain, remainder taken from reference TRBV7-2 and TRBJ2-3, is GAGVSQSPSNKVTEKGKDVELRCDPISGHTALYWYRQSLGQGLEFLIYFQGNSAPDKSGLPSDRFSAERTGGSVSTLTIQRTQQEDSAVYLCASSLTAGGQGDTQYFGPGTRLTVL.

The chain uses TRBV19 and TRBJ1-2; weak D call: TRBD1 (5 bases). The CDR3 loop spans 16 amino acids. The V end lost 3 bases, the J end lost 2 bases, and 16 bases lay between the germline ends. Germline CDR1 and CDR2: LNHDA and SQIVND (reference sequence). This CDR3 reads CASSISGGEANYGYTF. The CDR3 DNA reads TGTGCCAGTAGTATCTCTGGAGGGGAGGCGAACTATGGCTACACCTTC.

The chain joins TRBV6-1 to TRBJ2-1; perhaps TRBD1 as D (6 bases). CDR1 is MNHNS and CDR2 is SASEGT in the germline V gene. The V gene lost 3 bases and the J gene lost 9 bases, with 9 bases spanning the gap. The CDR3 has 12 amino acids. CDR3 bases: TGTGCCAGCAGTGAGGGGGCTACTGAGCAGTTCTTC. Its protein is CASSEGATEQFF.

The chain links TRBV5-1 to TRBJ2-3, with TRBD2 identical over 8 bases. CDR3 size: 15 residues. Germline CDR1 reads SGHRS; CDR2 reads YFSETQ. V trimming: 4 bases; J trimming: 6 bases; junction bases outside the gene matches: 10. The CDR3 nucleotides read TGCGCCAGCAGCCTAAGCGGGGGCCCAGCGGATACGCAGTATTTT. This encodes CASSLSGGPADTQYF. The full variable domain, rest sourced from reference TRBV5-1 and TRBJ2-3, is KAGVTQTPRYLIKTRGQQVTLSCSPISGHRSVSWYQQTPGQGLQFLFEYFSETQRNKGNFPGRFSGRQFSNSRSEMNVSTLELGDSALYLCASSLSGGPADTQYFGPGTRLTVL.

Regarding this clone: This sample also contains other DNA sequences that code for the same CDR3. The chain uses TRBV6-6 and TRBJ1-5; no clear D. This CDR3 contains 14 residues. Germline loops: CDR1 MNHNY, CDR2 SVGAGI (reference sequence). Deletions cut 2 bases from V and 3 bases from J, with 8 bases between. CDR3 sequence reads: CASSYGETNQPQHF. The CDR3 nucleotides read TGTGCCAGCAGTTACGGGGAGACCAATCAGCCCCAGCATTTT.

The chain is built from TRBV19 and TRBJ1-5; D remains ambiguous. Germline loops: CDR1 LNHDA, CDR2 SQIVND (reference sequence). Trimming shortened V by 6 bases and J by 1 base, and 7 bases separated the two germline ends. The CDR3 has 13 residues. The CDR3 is CASSVGSNQPQHF. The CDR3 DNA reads TGTGCCAGTAGCGTGGGCAGCAATCAGCCCCAGCATTTT. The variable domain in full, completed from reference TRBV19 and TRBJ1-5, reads DGGITQSPKYLFRKEGQNVTLSCEQNLNHDAMYWYRQDPGQGLRLIYYSQIVNDFQKGDIAEGYSVSREKKESFPLTVTSAQKNPTAFYLCASSVGSNQPQHFGDGTRLSIL.

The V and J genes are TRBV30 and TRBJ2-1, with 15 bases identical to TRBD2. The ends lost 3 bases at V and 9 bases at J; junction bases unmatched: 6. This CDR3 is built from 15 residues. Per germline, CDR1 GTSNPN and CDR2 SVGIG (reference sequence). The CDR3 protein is CAWSGLAGGRGEQFF. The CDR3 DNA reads TGTGCCTGGAGCGGACTAGCGGGGGGGCGAGGTGAGCAGTTCTTC.

The CDR3 spells CASGVYNEQFF. In DNA form, the CDR3 reads TGTGCCTCAGGGGTCTACAATGAGCAGTTCTTC. The chain recombines TRBV10-3 with TRBJ2-1; maybe TRBD1 (6 bases). The ends were cut back, 11 bases at V and 3 bases at J, with 8 bases in the middle. Germline loops: CDR1 ENHRY, CDR2 SYGVKD. This CDR3 is built from 11 residues.

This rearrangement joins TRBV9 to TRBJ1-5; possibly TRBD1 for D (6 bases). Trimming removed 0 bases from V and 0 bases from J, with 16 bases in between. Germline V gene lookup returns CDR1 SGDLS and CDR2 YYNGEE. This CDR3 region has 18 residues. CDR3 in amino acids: CASSVELDSFNSNQPQHF. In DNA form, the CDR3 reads TGTGCCAGCAGCGTAGAGCTGGACAGTTTTAATAGCAATCAGCCCCAGCATTTT.

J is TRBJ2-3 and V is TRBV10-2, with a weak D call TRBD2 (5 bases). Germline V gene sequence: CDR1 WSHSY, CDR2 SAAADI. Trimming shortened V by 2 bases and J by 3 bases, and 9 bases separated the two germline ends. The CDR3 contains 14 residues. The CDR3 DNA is TGCGCCAGCAGTGAGGACTATATGACAGATACGCAGTATTTT. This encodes CASSEDYMTDTQYF.

The CDR3 sequence: CASSVTQMNTEAFF. DNA for the CDR3: TGTGCCAGCAGCGTGACACAGATGAACACTGAAGCTTTCTTT. The genes are TRBV9 and TRBJ1-1; the D is unclear. V was trimmed by 2 bases and J by 0 bases, leaving 8 bases between them. This CDR3 is built from 14 residues. The germline CDR1 and CDR2 sequences are SGDLS and YYNGEE.

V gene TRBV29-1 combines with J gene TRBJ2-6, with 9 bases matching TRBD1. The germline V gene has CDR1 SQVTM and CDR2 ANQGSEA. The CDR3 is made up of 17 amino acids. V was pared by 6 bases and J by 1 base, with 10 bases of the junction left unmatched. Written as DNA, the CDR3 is TGCAGCGTCGAACCCTGGGACAGGGTATCTGGGGCCAACGTCCTGACTTTC. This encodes CSVEPWDRVSGANVLTF.

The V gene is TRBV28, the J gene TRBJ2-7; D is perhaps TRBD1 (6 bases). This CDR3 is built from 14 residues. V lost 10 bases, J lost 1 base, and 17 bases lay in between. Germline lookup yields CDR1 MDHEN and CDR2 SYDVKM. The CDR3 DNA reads TGTGCCACAATCGCAGGGGATCATTCCTACGAGCAGTACTTC. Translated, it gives CATIAGDHSYEQYF.

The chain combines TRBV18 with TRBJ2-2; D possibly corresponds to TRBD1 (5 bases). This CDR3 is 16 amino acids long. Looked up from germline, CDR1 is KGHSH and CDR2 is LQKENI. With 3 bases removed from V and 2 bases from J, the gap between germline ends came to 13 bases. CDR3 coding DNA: TGTGCCAGCTCACCGACCATGGGGCCAAACACCGGGGAGCTGTTTTTT. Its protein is CASSPTMGPNTGELFF.

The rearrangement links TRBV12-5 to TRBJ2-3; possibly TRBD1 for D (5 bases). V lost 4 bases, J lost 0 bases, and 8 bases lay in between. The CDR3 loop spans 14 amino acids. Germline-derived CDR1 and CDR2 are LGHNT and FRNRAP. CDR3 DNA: TGTGCTAGTGGTTGGGGCTCAAGCACAGATACGCAGTATTTT. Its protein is CASGWGSSTDTQYF.

Written as DNA, the CDR3 is TGTGCCAGCAGCTTGGCTCAGGGGGTTCCGGGCGAGCAGTACTTC. This sequence encodes CASSLAQGVPGEQYF. The J gene is TRBJ2-7, the V gene TRBV5-4; 7 nucleotides align to TRBD1. This CDR3 has 15 residues. Germline trimming cut 0 bases from V and 6 bases from J; bases unmatched to any gene: 9. Germline CDR1 and CDR2: SGHNT and YYREEE (reference sequence).